These 21 T cell receptor beta chains share one sample of origin, sequenced in a study of vaccination effects on CD4 cells after COVID-19. Assay: immunoSEQ multiplex PCR; the TCRdb copy retains only in-frame clones and omits some. The repertoire holds 40,000 to 50,000 clones, with 77% as singletons. Sequencing in the ViraFEST assay came after antigen-specific CD4+ T cells had been expanded with viral peptide pools, which were used to stimulate PBMC. Culture proceeded for 10 days, and CD4+ T cells were then isolated. Vaccinees lacked prior SARS-CoV-2 infection and tested negative for nucleocapsid antibodies. Their specific antigens are unknown. Sequenced here: CD4+ T cells from PBMCs cultured with HCoV-NL63 spike peptides, sampled before COVID-19 vaccination. These receptors came from a human donor who received a COVID-19 vaccine.

The rearrangement uses TRBV10-2 and TRBJ1-1; D uncertain. Trimming left V 4 bases short and J 6 bases short, with 18 bases between. The CDR3 loop spans 15 amino acids. CDR1 and CDR2 (germline): WSHSY, SAAADI. This CDR3 is CASSGPRTAMPEAFF. In nucleotides, the CDR3 is TGCGCCAGCAGTGGCCCTCGGACCGCGATGCCTGAAGCTTTCTTT.

The V gene is TRBV3-1 (or the pseudogene TRBV3-2), the J gene TRBJ2-3; 7 bases are shared with TRBD1. The CDR3 loop spans 15 amino acids. J lost 3 bases, V lost 1 base, and 4 bases had no gene match. Germline CDR1 reads LGHDT; CDR2 reads YNNKEL (reference sequence). In nucleotides, the CDR3 is TGTGCCAGCAGCCAAGCTTACAGGGGTACAGATACGCAGTATTTT. As protein: CASSQAYRGTDTQYF.

The gene calls are TRBV7-9 and TRBJ2-5, with 8 bases matching TRBD1. Per the germline V gene, CDR1 is SEHNR and CDR2 is FQNEAQ (reference sequence). The V gene end was trimmed by 5 bases and the J gene end by 1 base; junction bases not matched to a gene: 3. The CDR3 runs 14 residues. In nucleotides, the CDR3 is TGTGCCAGCAGCCGCGGACAGGGCCAAGAGACCCAGTACTTC. Its protein is CASSRGQGQETQYF.

The J gene is TRBJ2-2, the V gene TRBV15; the D is unclear. Germline V CDR1 and CDR2: LNHNV, YYDKDF (reference sequence). The CDR3 has 16 amino acids. V was clipped by 0 bases and J by 2 bases, with 10 bases between them. The CDR3 DNA sequence: TGTGCCACCAGCAGAGATAGGGTCGGAAACACCGGGGAGCTGTTTTTT. This sequence encodes CATSRDRVGNTGELFF.

J is TRBJ2-3 and V is TRBV5-4; TRBD2 agrees at 16 bases. The CDR3 is 17 amino acids. From germline, CDR1 is SGHNT and CDR2 YYREEE (reference sequence). The V and J ends lost 4 bases and 2 bases, in that order; junction bases with no gene match: 4. The CDR3: CASSAGTSGGDTDTQYF. CDR3 nucleotide sequence: TGTGCCAGCAGCGCTGGGACTAGCGGGGGGGACACAGATACGCAGTATTTT.

This clone was seen a handful of times. The chain recombines TRBV6-2 or TRBV6-3 with TRBJ2-3, with 11 bases aligning to TRBD2. The germline gives CDR1 MNHEY, CDR2 SVGEGT. This CDR3 contains 16 residues. The V gene end was trimmed by 5 bases and the J gene end by 4 bases; junction bases not matched to a gene: 8. CDR3 coding DNA: TGTGCCAGCAGTGACTTTCTAGCGGGGGGCTCAGATACGCAGTATTTT. Its protein product is CASSDFLAGGSDTQYF.

Concerning this clone itself: Other DNA sequences of this sample code for an identical CDR3. The CDR3 DNA sequence: TGTGCCAGCAGTTTAGACCGATATCAGCCCCAGCATTTT. It specifies CASSLDRYQPQHF. The genes are TRBV27 and TRBJ1-5; D unclear. V lost 2 bases and J 5 bases, leaving 7 bases between the germline ends. Germline V lookup: CDR1 MNHEY, CDR2 SMNVEV (reference sequence). The CDR3 length is 13 residues.

The genes are TRBV5-1 and TRBJ1-5, with D maybe TRBD1 (6 bases). The CDR3 has 15 residues. The V end lost 3 bases, the J end lost 5 bases, and 15 bases lay between the germline ends. The germline CDR1 and CDR2 sequences are SGHRS and YFSETQ. CDR3 DNA: TGCGCCAGCAGCTGGGGGGGGGCTGGGGATCAGCCCCAGCATTTT. This codes for CASSWGGAGDQPQHF.

CDR3 sequence reads: CSARPRIEQFF. CDR3 coding DNA: TGCAGTGCCCGGCCCCGTATTGAGCAGTTCTTC. The genes are TRBV20-1 and TRBJ2-1; D gene uncertain. V lost 6 bases and J 9 bases, leaving 12 bases between the germline ends. CDR3 length: 11 residues. Germline V gene lookup returns CDR1 DFQATT and CDR2 SNEGSKA (reference sequence).

CDR3 DNA sequence: TGTGCGACCGGGACGGACTCGAACACCGGGGAGCTGTTTTTT. This sequence encodes CATGTDSNTGELFF. The chain employs TRBV30 and TRBJ2-2; D assignment may be TRBD1 or TRBD2 (5 bases each). This CDR3 has 14 amino acids. The germline V gene encodes CDR1 GTSNPN and CDR2 SVGIG (reference sequence).

The chain carries TRBV5-4 and TRBJ2-1, with 7 bases lining up with TRBD2. Germline lookup yields CDR1 SGHNT and CDR2 YYREEE (reference sequence). The CDR3 is 15 amino acids. V lost 1 base to trimming and J lost 5 bases; unmatched junction nucleotides: 6. The CDR3 spells CASSLIQRGNNEQFF. The CDR3 region has the DNA TGTGCCAGCAGCTTGATCCAGCGGGGTAACAATGAGCAGTTCTTC.

This chain joins TRBV5-4 and TRBJ1-4; perhaps TRBD1 as D (5 bases). Trimming removed 1 base at V and 8 bases at J, with 15 bases between. CDR1 and CDR2 (germline): SGHNT, YYREEE (reference sequence). The CDR3 totals 15 residues. The DNA of the CDR3 is TGTGCCAGCAGCTTGATGGGGACCTCGGGGGAAAAACTGTTTTTT. Protein sequence: CASSLMGTSGEKLFF.

The rearrangement uses TRBV25-1 and TRBJ1-2, with 8 bases matching TRBD1. V was pared by 3 bases and J by 8 bases, with 14 bases of the junction left unmatched. Germline CDR1 MGHDK, CDR2 SYGVNS. The CDR3 contains 16 residues. DNA of the CDR3: TGTGCCAGCAGTGACCCAGGGCAGGGGGCGGCTGGAGGCTACACCTTC. Translated, it gives CASSDPGQGAAGGYTF.

The J gene is TRBJ1-6, the V gene TRBV4-1; D gene uncertain. Deletions cut 7 bases from V and 0 bases from J, with 13 bases between. The CDR3 is 16 amino acids. Germline V gene data show CDR1 as MGHRA and CDR2 as YSYEKL. DNA for the CDR3: TGCGCCAGCACCCAGACACCCTACTCCTATAATTCACCCCTCCACTTT. Translating gives CASTQTPYSYNSPLHF.

The rearrangement uses TRBV29-1 and TRBJ1-1; D is uncertain. The CDR3 runs 16 residues. The V end was cut by 7 bases, the J end by 5 bases, with 26 bases between. CDR1 and CDR2 from the germline V gene are SQVTM and ANQGSEA. CDR3 nucleotide sequence: TGCAGCGGTGTACTCGGCAGGTCAGCGTATTATACTGAAGCTTTCTTT. Translated: CSGVLGRSAYYTEAFF. The variable domain in full, completed from reference TRBV29-1 and TRBJ1-1, reads SAVISQKPSRDICQRGTSLTIQCQVDSQVTMMFWYRQQPGQSLTLIATANQGSEATYESGFVIDKFPISRPNLTFSTLTVSNMSPEDSSIYLCSGVLGRSAYYTEAFFGQGTRLTVV.

The V call is TRBV7-9, the J call TRBJ2-1; D may be TRBD2 (6 bases). V lost 7 bases and J 9 bases, leaving 10 bases between the germline ends. Germline V gene data show CDR1 as SEHNR and CDR2 as FQNEAQ (reference sequence). The CDR3 is 11 residues long. The CDR3 reads CASTSGGEQFF. The CDR3 DNA follows: TGTGCCAGCACGTCCGGGGGTGAGCAGTTCTTC.

The genes are TRBV5-5 and TRBJ2-5; D is unclear. Germline CDR1 SGHKS, CDR2 YYEKEE (reference sequence). Trimming pared 2 bases from V and 1 base from J, leaving 9 bases between. The CDR3 is 14 residues long. CDR3 nucleotides: TGTGCCAGCAGCTTCTCGTCAGGCCAAGAGACCCAGTACTTC. Amino acid sequence: CASSFSSGQETQYF.

This chain joins TRBV6-2 or TRBV6-3 and TRBJ2-1, with TRBD2 matching over 16 bases. Per germline, CDR1 MNHEY and CDR2 SVGEGT. This CDR3 has 15 residues. The trim removed 6 bases at V and 13 bases at J, leaving 9 bases unmatched. The CDR3 here is CASSHTGTSGGVQFF. CDR3 DNA: TGTGCCAGCAGCCACACCGGGACTAGCGGGGGGGTACAGTTCTTC.

This chain uses TRBV7-3 with TRBJ2-5; 7 bases fit TRBD1. The CDR3 loop spans 14 amino acids. J was trimmed by 1 base and V by 5 bases; bases with no gene match: 4. Germline V gene lookup returns CDR1 SGHTA and CDR2 FQGTGA. The CDR3 DNA is TGTGCCAGCAGCCCTCGACAGGGCCAAGAGACCCAGTACTTC. Protein: CASSPRQGQETQYF.

This chain uses TRBV7-9 with TRBJ1-1, with 7 bases identical to TRBD1. The CDR3 covers 14 residues. J was trimmed by 4 bases and V by 4 bases; bases with no gene match: 6. Germline V lookup: CDR1 SEHNR, CDR2 FQNEAQ (reference sequence). The CDR3 sequence is CASSWGQSSTEAFF. DNA of the CDR3: TGTGCCAGCAGCTGGGGACAGTCGAGCACTGAAGCTTTCTTT.

This clone was seen only a few times. V gene TRBV7-2 combines with J gene TRBJ1-5, with D possibly matching TRBD1 (5 bases). The CDR3 is 13 amino acids. The germline V gene has CDR1 SGHTA and CDR2 FQGNSA. V was pared by 3 bases and J by 7 bases, with 10 bases between. The CDR3 nucleotides read TGTGCCAGCAGCTTTCGGGGGGACCAGCCCCAGCATTTT. Protein: CASSFRGDQPQHF.